The following is a TCR beta chain sequence with its context. In the original workflow: In the immunoSEQ data, sequences were junction-only and lacked quality scores, so filtering differed. Clones were read by immunoSEQ multiplex PCR, and TCRdb kept only the in-frame ones, dropping some. The DNA gave D and trimming, while V, J and clone size come from that table. The data show approximately 2.5 million clones, approximately 92% seen once. These data belong to a study of shared clonotypes between healthy human individuals. At the level of the study: Each donor had three CD4 naive, three CD4 memory, two CD8 naive and one CD8 memory plate.

The germline V gene has CDR1 MNHNS and CDR2 SASEGT. The CDR3 runs to 13 residues. Trimming stripped 2 bases from V and 7 bases from J, with 9 bases between. This sequence originates from a man aged 18-30 years in good health. The sample taken for sequencing was naive CD4+ T cells sorted from blood. Subset noted: CD45RA+ positively selected. The gene calls are TRBV6-1 and TRBJ1-5, with D perhaps TRBD1 (5 bases). The CDR3 coding sequence is TGTGCCAGCAGTGAACCGAGGGGCCAGCCCCAGCATTTT. Its protein product is CASSEPRGQPQHF.